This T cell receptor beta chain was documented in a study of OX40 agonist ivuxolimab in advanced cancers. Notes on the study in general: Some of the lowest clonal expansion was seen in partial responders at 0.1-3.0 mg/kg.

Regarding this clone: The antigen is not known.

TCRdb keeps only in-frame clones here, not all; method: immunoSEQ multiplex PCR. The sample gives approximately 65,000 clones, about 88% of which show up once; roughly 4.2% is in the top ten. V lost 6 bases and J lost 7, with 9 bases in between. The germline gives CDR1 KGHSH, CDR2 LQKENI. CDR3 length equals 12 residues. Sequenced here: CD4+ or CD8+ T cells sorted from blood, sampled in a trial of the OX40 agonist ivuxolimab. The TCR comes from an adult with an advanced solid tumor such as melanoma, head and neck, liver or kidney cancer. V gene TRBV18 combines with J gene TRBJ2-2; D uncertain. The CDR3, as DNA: TGTGCCAGCTCCCCGGATGGCGGGGAGCTGTTTTTT. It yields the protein CASSPDGGELFF.